Below are 28 T cell receptor beta chains sequenced from a single sample in a study of cytomegalovirus exposure and HLA in healthy donors. Primers for the PCR totalled 60 Vbeta and 13 Jbeta. TCRdb's copy holds only in-frame clones and misses some; the assay was immunoSEQ multiplex PCR. The table shows around 120,000 clones, with about 80% occurring only once. The sample was PBMCs. These TCRs come from a female donor in good health and CMV-seropositive.

This clone occurred once. The chain's CDR3 is CASSSRGQGADTEAFF. Written as DNA, the CDR3 is TGTGCCAGCAGTTCCAGGGGACAGGGGGCGGACACTGAAGCTTTCTTT. This chain links TRBV6-5 with TRBJ1-1; the match to TRBD1 covers 12 bases. Germline V lookup: CDR1 MNHEY, CDR2 SVGAGI. This CDR3 region has 16 residues. V was clipped by 4 bases and J by 3 bases; unmatched bases: 6.

This sequence joins TRBV30 and TRBJ1-1; D call uncertain. Trimming removed 3 bases from V and 3 bases from J, with 17 bases in between. The CDR3 length is 15 residues. Per the germline V gene, CDR1 is GTSNPN and CDR2 is SVGIG (reference sequence). CDR3 residues: CAWSNREGWDTEAFF. The DNA of the CDR3 is TGTGCCTGGAGCAACCGGGAGGGTTGGGACACTGAAGCTTTCTTT.

The genes are TRBV6-5 and TRBJ1-1; TRBD1 matches at 8 bases. This CDR3 has 15 amino acids. The germline gives CDR1 MNHEY, CDR2 SVGAGI. The ends lost 2 bases at V and 1 base at J; junction bases unmatched: 3. DNA of the CDR3: TGTGCCAGCAGTTACGCGACAGGGGCGAACACTGAAGCTTTCTTT. It is translated as CASSYATGANTEAFF.

The gene calls are TRBV7-2 and TRBJ1-2, with D perhaps matching TRBD1 (6 bases). The V end was cut by 4 bases, the J end by 0 bases, with 9 bases between. The CDR3 spans 14 residues. CDR1 and CDR2 from the germline V gene are SGHTA and FQGNSA. The DNA of the CDR3 is TGTGCCAGCAGCTCGGACAGAGCTAACTATGGCTACACCTTC. Translated, it gives CASSSDRANYGYTF.

CDR3 amino acids: CASSQELPGQASGELFF. The CDR3 DNA follows: TGTGCCAGCAGCCAAGAACTACCGGGACAGGCCTCCGGGGAGCTGTTTTTT. This rearrangement joins TRBV4-2 to TRBJ2-2; TRBD1 matches at 8 bases. The trim removed 0 bases at V and 6 bases at J, leaving 9 bases unmatched. CDR1 and CDR2 (germline): LGHNA, YNFKEQ. The CDR3 spans 17 residues.

The rearrangement joins TRBV5-1 to TRBJ1-1, with 10 bases fitting TRBD1. V gave up 4 bases and J gave up 8 bases; unmatched junction bases: 5. The CDR3 loop spans 13 amino acids. The germline V gene encodes CDR1 SGHRS and CDR2 YFSETQ. DNA for the CDR3: TGCGCCAGCAGCCGCGGGGACAGGGGAGAAGCTTTCTTT. This sequence encodes CASSRGDRGEAFF.

The genes are TRBV6-1 and TRBJ1-6, with D tentatively TRBD1 (5 bases). The CDR3 covers 14 residues. V lost 4 bases and J lost 4, with 8 bases in between. The V gene's germline CDR1 is MNHNS and CDR2 SASEGT. CDR3 in amino acids: CASSATAYNSPLHF. DNA for the CDR3: TGTGCCAGCAGTGCGACAGCTTATAATTCACCCCTCCACTTT.

CDR3 region: CASSLGAGRTDTQYF. The CDR3, as DNA: TGCGCCAGCAGCCTAGGGGCAGGCCGCACAGATACGCAGTATTTT. The chain has TRBV5-1 and TRBJ2-3, with D tentatively TRBD1 (5 bases). V lost 4 bases and J 1 base, leaving 13 bases between the germline ends. Germline V gene data show CDR1 as SGHRS and CDR2 as YFSETQ. The CDR3 is made up of 15 amino acids.

This clone was seen a handful of times. This chain connects TRBV6-1 to TRBJ1-6; weak D call: TRBD1 (6 bases). Trimming took 5 bases from V and 7 from J, leaving 9 bases between them. Per the germline V gene, CDR1 is MNHNS and CDR2 is SASEGT. This CDR3 has 13 amino acids. CDR3 DNA sequence: TGTGCCAGCAGTCAGGACAGAAATTCACCCCTCCACTTT. Encoded protein: CASSQDRNSPLHF.

This clone was seen a single time. This chain connects TRBV15 to TRBJ2-7; 7 bases are shared with TRBD1. This CDR3 region has 15 residues. The germline V gene has CDR1 LNHNV and CDR2 YYDKDF (reference sequence). The V and J ends lost 1 base and 4 bases, in that order; junction bases with no gene match: 7. For the CDR3, the DNA is TGTGCCACCAGCAGAGCGACAGGGCTTCCATACGAGCAGTACTTC. Translating it yields CATSRATGLPYEQYF.

For the CDR3, the DNA is TGCGCCAGCAGCCAAGATCTAGGGGCCGGTGAGCAGTTCTTC. It encodes CASSQDLGAGEQFF. The chain joins TRBV4-1 to TRBJ2-1; weak D call: TRBD1 (5 bases). Trimming left V 0 bases short and J 9 bases short, with 12 bases between. The CDR3 length is 14 residues. Germline CDR1 reads MGHRA; CDR2 reads YSYEKL.

CDR3 amino acids: CASSLVARANEKLFF. CDR3 nucleotide sequence: TGTGCCAGCAGCTTAGTCGCCAGGGCTAATGAAAAACTGTTTTTT. The V and J genes are TRBV7-8 and TRBJ1-4, with D maybe TRBD1 (5 bases). Trimming removed 1 base from V and 3 bases from J, with 9 bases in between. CDR1 is SGHVS and CDR2 is FQNEAQ in the germline V gene. The CDR3 has 15 residues.

This rearrangement joins TRBV10-3 to TRBJ1-5; D gene uncertain. The CDR3 totals 15 residues. Trimming cost V 3 bases and J 5 bases, with 14 bases left between them. Per germline, CDR1 ENHRY and CDR2 SYGVKD. CDR3 amino acids: CAISESGKVDQPQHF. The CDR3 bases are TGTGCCATCAGTGAATCGGGGAAGGTCGATCAGCCCCAGCATTTT.

V usage is TRBV5-6 and J usage is TRBJ2-6; D is ambiguous. Trimming removed 4 bases at V and 11 bases at J, with 16 bases between. The length of the CDR3 is 14 residues. Germline V gives CDR1 SGHDT, CDR2 YYEEEE. The CDR3 loop is CASSPLATHDVLTF. The CDR3 DNA reads as TGTGCCAGCAGCCCGTTGGCCACCCACGACGTCCTGACTTTC.

This chain joins TRBV18 and TRBJ2-3; D is unresolved. Germline V CDR1 and CDR2: KGHSH, LQKENI. V gave up 6 bases and J gave up 2 bases, with 3 bases separating them. The CDR3 is 11 amino acids. This CDR3 reads CASSLTDTQYF. As DNA, the CDR3 is TGTGCCAGCTCCCTCACAGATACGCAGTATTTT. Full variable domain (remainder filled in from reference TRBV18 and TRBJ2-3): NAGVMQNPRHLVRRRGQEARLRCSPMKGHSHVYWYRQLPEEGLKFMVYLQKENIIDESGMPKERFSAEFPKEGPSILRIQQVVRGDSAAYFCASSLTDTQYFGPGTRLTVL.

The rearrangement links TRBV7-2 to TRBJ2-3; 7 bases map to TRBD2. Germline-derived CDR1 and CDR2 are SGHTA and FQGNSA. V gave up 4 bases and J gave up 1 base; unmatched junction bases: 8. The CDR3 totals 16 residues. The CDR3 protein is CASSSEASGRTDTQYF. The CDR3, as DNA: TGTGCCAGCAGCTCCGAGGCTAGCGGTCGCACAGATACGCAGTATTTT.

V usage is TRBV2 and J usage is TRBJ1-2; D uncertain. The CDR3 consists of 12 residues. V was clipped by 4 bases and J by 8 bases, with 11 bases between them. Looked up from germline, CDR1 is SNHLY and CDR2 is FYNNEI. The CDR3 DNA reads as TGTGCCAGCAGTGTCCCTAGTCGCGGCTACACCTTC. As protein: CASSVPSRGYTF.

This chain connects TRBV19 to TRBJ1-6, with 7 bases fitting TRBD1. CDR1 is LNHDA, CDR2 SQIVND, per germline (reference sequence). After removal of 3 bases from V and 5 bases from J, the junction contained 4 bases not matched to a gene. The CDR3 sequence is 15 residues long. In DNA form, the CDR3 reads TGTGCCAGTAGTATCCAAGACAGGGATAATTCACCCCTCCACTTT. This gives the protein CASSIQDRDNSPLHF. Filled out from reference TRBV19 and TRBJ1-6, the complete variable domain reads DGGITQSPKYLFRKEGQNVTLSCEQNLNHDAMYWYRQDPGQGLRLIYYSQIVNDFQKGDIAEGYSVSREKKESFPLTVTSAQKNPTAFYLCASSIQDRDNSPLHFGNGTRLTVT.

The V and J genes are TRBV9 and TRBJ1-5; maybe TRBD1 (5 bases). Germline loops: CDR1 SGDLS, CDR2 YYNGEE. The CDR3 runs to 15 residues. Between the trimmed V and J ends, which lost 0 bases and 2 bases, there was a span of 9 bases. This chain's CDR3 is CASSVGSGRNQPQHF. The CDR3 nucleotides are TGTGCCAGCAGCGTAGGTTCAGGGCGCAATCAGCCCCAGCATTTT.

V and J are TRBV18 and TRBJ1-1; the D gene is possibly TRBD1 (6 bases). The CDR3 is 14 residues long. Germline loops: CDR1 KGHSH, CDR2 LQKENI. V lost 3 bases to trimming and J lost 4 bases, with 12 bases between them. CDR3 residues: CASSPTGTGTEAFF. The CDR3 bases are TGTGCCAGCTCACCTACAGGGACGGGCACTGAAGCTTTCTTT.

The V and J genes are TRBV11-1 and TRBJ2-1; D call uncertain. The CDR3 totals 14 residues. V shed 5 bases and J shed 0 bases, with 8 bases lying between them. CDR1 is SGHAT, CDR2 FQDESV, per germline (reference sequence). The DNA of the CDR3 is TGTGCCAGCAGCCCACAGAGCTCCTACAATGAGCAGTTCTTC. Encoded protein: CASSPQSSYNEQFF.

The chain employs TRBV28 and TRBJ1-5; 10 nucleotides align to TRBD1. V lost 4 bases, J lost 7 bases, and 7 bases stayed unmatched. The CDR3 extends over 15 amino acids. The germline CDR1 and CDR2 sequences are MDHEN and SYDVKM. In DNA, the CDR3 is TGTGCCAGCAGTTCACCTGGGACAGGGGAACAGCCCCAGCATTTT. This encodes CASSSPGTGEQPQHF.

The rearrangement joins TRBV25-1 to TRBJ2-5, with 8 nucleotides matching TRBD1. The CDR3 is 14 amino acids. Germline trimming cut 2 bases from V and 5 bases from J; bases unmatched to any gene: 4. The V gene's germline CDR1 is MGHDK and CDR2 SYGVNS. CDR3 loop: CASSEQGARETQYF. CDR3 nucleotide sequence: TGTGCCAGCAGTGAACAGGGGGCGAGGGAGACCCAGTACTTC.

This clone came up a few times. This chain connects TRBV4-1 to TRBJ2-2; D call uncertain. V dropped 4 bases and J dropped 6 bases, with 15 bases sitting between them. This CDR3 spans 15 amino acids. Germline loops: CDR1 MGHRA, CDR2 YSYEKL. The chain's CDR3 is CASSPIILRSGELFF. CDR3 nucleotide sequence: TGCGCCAGCAGCCCGATTATTTTGAGGTCCGGGGAGCTGTTTTTT.

This clone showed up just once. This chain uses TRBV7-2 with TRBJ2-7; D might be TRBD1 (6 bases). CDR1 and CDR2 from the germline V gene are SGHTA and FQGNSA. The CDR3 loop spans 14 amino acids. Trimming took off 5 bases at V and 7 bases at J, with 18 bases between the two ends. CDR3 sequence reads: CASSADTLGGEQYF. The CDR3 DNA reads as TGTGCCAGCAGCGCCGATACCCTAGGGGGAGAGCAGTACTTC. Complete variable domain (other parts from reference TRBV7-2 and TRBJ2-7): GAGVSQSPSNKVTEKGKDVELRCDPISGHTALYWYRQSLGQGLEFLIYFQGNSAPDKSGLPSDRFSAERTGGSVSTLTIQRTQQEDSAVYLCASSADTLGGEQYFGPGTRLTVT.

The CDR3 region is CASSFRGADTQYF. The CDR3 DNA sequence: TGTGCCAGCAGCTTCAGAGGCGCAGATACGCAGTATTTT. This chain joins TRBV7-2 and TRBJ2-3; D ambiguous. The germline CDR1 and CDR2 sequences are SGHTA and FQGNSA. The CDR3 is 13 residues long. V dropped 3 bases and J dropped 4 bases, with 8 bases sitting between them.

The sample holds one count of this clone. This chain joins TRBV6-5 and TRBJ1-1; D is possibly TRBD1 (5 bases). V lost 6 bases to trimming and J lost 4 bases, with 15 bases between them. From germline, CDR1 is MNHEY and CDR2 SVGAGI. This CDR3 has 14 amino acids. The CDR3, as DNA: TGTGCCAGCAGACCAGGGATTGGAGTCACTGAAGCTTTCTTT. Its translation is CASRPGIGVTEAFF.

This clone was observed a few times. V gene TRBV30 combines with J gene TRBJ1-1; D uncertain. The CDR3 spans 13 residues. V gave up 2 bases and J gave up 5 bases, with 12 bases separating them. From germline, CDR1 is GTSNPN and CDR2 SVGIG (reference sequence). The chain's CDR3 is CAWSQDTGTEAFF. CDR3 nucleotide sequence: TGTGCCTGGAGTCAAGACACGGGGACTGAAGCTTTCTTT.